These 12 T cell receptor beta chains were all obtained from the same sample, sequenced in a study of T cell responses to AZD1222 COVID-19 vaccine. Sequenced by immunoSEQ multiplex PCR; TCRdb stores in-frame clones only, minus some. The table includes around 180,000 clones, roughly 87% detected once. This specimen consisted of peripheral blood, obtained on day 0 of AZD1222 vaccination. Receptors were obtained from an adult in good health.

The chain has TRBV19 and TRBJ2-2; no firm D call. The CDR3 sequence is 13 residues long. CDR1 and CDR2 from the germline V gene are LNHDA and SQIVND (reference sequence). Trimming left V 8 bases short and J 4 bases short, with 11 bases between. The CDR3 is CASGRLATGELFF. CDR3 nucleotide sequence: TGTGCCAGTGGGCGCCTGGCCACCGGGGAGCTGTTTTTT.

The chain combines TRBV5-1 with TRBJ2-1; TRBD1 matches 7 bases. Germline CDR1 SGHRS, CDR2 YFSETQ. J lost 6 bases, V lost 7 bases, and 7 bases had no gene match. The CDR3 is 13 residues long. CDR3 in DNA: TGCGCCAGCTCCGGGACAGCCTCCAATGAGCAGTTCTTC. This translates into CASSGTASNEQFF.

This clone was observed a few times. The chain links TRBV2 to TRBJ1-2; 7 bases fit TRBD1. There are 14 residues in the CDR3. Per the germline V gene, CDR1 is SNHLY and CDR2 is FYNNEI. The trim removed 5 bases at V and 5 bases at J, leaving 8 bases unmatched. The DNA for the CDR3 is TGTGCCAGCAGTACCCCGGGACAGACGTATGGCTACACCTTC. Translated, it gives CASSTPGQTYGYTF.

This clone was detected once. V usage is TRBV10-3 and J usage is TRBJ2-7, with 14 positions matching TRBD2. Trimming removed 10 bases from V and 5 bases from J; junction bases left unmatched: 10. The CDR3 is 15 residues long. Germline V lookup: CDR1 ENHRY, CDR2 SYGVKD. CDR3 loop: CATSTSGRAFNEQYF. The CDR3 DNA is TGTGCCACCTCGACTAGCGGGAGGGCCTTCAACGAGCAGTACTTC.

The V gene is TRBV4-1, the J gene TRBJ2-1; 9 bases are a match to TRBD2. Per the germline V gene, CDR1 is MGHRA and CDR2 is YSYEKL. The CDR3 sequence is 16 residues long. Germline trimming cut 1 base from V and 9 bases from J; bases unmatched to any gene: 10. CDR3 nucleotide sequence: TGCGCCAGCAGCCAAGCTAGCGGGATAGGTTGGGTTGAGCAGTTCTTC. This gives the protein CASSQASGIGWVEQFF.

This CDR3 reads CATSRGDRDNEKLFF. The DNA of the CDR3 is TGTGCCACCAGCAGAGGGGACAGGGACAATGAAAAACTGTTTTTT. The J gene is TRBJ1-4, the V gene TRBV15; TRBD1 agrees at 9 bases. V was pared by 1 base and J by 5 bases, with 2 bases of the junction left unmatched. The CDR3 is 15 amino acids. Germline V lookup: CDR1 LNHNV, CDR2 YYDKDF (reference sequence).

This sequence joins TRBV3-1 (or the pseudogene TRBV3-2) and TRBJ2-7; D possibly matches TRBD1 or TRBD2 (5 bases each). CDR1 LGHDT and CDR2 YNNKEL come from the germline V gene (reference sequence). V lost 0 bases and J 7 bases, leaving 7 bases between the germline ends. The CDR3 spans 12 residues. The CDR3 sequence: CASSQEGREQYF. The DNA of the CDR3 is TGTGCCAGCAGCCAAGAGGGACGGGAGCAGTACTTC.

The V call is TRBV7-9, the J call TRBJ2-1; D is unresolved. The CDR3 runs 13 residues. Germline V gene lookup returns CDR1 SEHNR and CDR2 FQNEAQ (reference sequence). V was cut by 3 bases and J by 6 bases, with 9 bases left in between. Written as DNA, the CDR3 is TGTGCCAGCAGCTTGCGGACGCCCAATGAGCAGTTCTTC. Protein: CASSLRTPNEQFF. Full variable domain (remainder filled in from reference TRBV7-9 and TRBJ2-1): DTGVSQNPRHKITKRGQNVTFRCDPISEHNRLYWYRQTLGQGPEFLTYFQNEAQLEKSRLLSDRFSAERPKGSFSTLEIQRTEQGDSAMYLCASSLRTPNEQFFGPGTRLTVL.

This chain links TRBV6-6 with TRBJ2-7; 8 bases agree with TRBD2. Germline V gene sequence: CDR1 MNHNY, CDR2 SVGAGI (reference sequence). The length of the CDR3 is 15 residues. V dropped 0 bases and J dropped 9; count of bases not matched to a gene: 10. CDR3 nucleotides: TGTGCCAGCAGTTACTCAAGTAGCGGGACCTCGGGGCAGTACTTC. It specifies CASSYSSSGTSGQYF.

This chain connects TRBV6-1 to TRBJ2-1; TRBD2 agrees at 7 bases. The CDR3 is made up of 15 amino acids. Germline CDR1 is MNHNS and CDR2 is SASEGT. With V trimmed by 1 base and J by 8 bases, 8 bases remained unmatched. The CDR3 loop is CASSEEEGAGHEQFF. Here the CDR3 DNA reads TGTGCCAGCAGTGAAGAGGAGGGAGCGGGACATGAGCAGTTCTTC.

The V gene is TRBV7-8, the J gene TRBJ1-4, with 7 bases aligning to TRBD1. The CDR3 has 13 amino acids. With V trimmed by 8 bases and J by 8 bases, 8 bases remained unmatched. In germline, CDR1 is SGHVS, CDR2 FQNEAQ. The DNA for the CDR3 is TGTGCCAGCGGCGACAGGGTGATCGAAAAACTGTTTTTT. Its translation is CASGDRVIEKLFF. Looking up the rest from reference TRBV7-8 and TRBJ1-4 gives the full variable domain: GAGVSQSPRYKVAKRGQDVALRCDPISGHVSLFWYQQALGQGPEFLTYFQNEAQLDKSGLPSDRFFAERPEGSVSTLKIQRTQQEDSAVYLCASGDRVIEKLFFGSGTQLSVL.

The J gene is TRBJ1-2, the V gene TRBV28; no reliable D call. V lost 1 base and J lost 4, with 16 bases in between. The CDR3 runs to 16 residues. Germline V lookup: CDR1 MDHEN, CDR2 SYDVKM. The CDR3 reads CASSLSIPRSLYGYTF. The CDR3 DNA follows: TGTGCCAGCAGTTTATCGATCCCACGATCCCTCTATGGCTACACCTTC.